The clone carrying this T cell receptor beta chain appeared once. Germline CDR1 and CDR2: LGHNA and YSLEER. V dropped 4 bases and J dropped 2; count of bases not matched to a gene: 9. CDR3 size: 16 residues. Per the study methods: For nucleated cells, counts were estimated from reference gene primer amplification. Generated by immunoSEQ multiplex PCR, the TCRdb table keeps only in-frame clones and is missing some. From that table come the V and J calls and clone size; the DNA was used to work out D and trimming. This sample carries around 200,000 clones, around nine tenths of them seen once, and the ten largest clones take 6.2%. The sample is drawn from a study of blood T cell repertoires in COVID-19. Study in general: Acute-phase and convalescent COVID-19 samples originated in the United States, Italy and Spain. Sources were T cells, B-cell-depleted T cells, or PBMCs; the material itself was cDNA or gDNA.

The genes are TRBV4-3 and TRBJ2-5, with 8 bases aligning to TRBD1. Sequences were obtained from peripheral blood. The receptor was isolated from a man in his fifties or sixties who had recovered from COVID-19. CDR3 bases: TGCGCCAGCAGCCCCCAGACAGGGGCCTTACAAGAGACCCAGTACTTC. Translating it yields CASSPQTGALQETQYF.